The entry below describes one T cell receptor (beta chain). This CDR3 has 14 amino acids. CDR1 and CDR2 from the germline V gene are DFQATT and SNEGSKA (reference sequence). The data were obtained in a study of T-cell memory formation after mild COVID-19. TCRdb re-derived calls from the 5' RACE reads in MiXCR, one entry per CDR3 protein. The sample records 150,000 to 200,000 distinct CDR3 sequences, roughly 12% being singletons. The sequence derives from a man aged 18 to 30 who had mild COVID-19 (a few samples of this study predate the infection). Cell type and time point are not known. The chain is built from TRBV20-1 and TRBJ1-4; 8 nucleotides agree with TRBD1. Sequenced sample: PBMCs or a T cell subset sorted from them (not recorded which). The CDR3 sequence is CRAGGAGANEKLFF. The DNA of the CDR3 is TGCAGAGCAGGGGGCGCGGGAGCTAATGAAAAACTGTTTTTT.